This T cell receptor beta chain was sequenced in a study of neoadjuvant anti-PD-1 for oral cavity cancer. Overall study: Before surgery, most patients got three to four biweekly 3 mg/kg nivolumab doses. Around day 43, patients without progression received a fourth nivolumab dose before surgery.

General study findings and limits: Only a few patients per response group were TCR-analyzed; validation needed.

Only in-frame clones appear in the TCRdb table, and some are missing; sequencing was by immunoSEQ multiplex PCR. This sample has some 14,000 clones, with around three quarters found just once. This CDR3 spans 14 amino acids. V shed 5 bases and J 0 bases; nucleotides not matched to a gene: 4. CDR1 and CDR2 from the germline V gene are SGHDN and FVKESK. Time point given: after neoadjuvant nivolumab, at surgical resection. PBMCs were not maintained or expanded in culture before analysis. As to this clone: Its antigen is unknown.

The V call is TRBV14, the J call TRBJ2-7, with 7 nucleotides matching TRBD2. The sample in question was PBMCs, obtained after nivolumab (anti-PD-1) treatment. The clonotype was recovered from a person aged 40 to 85 with oral cavity squamous cell carcinoma. The CDR3 loop reads CASSIGGSSYEQYF. CDR3 bases: TGTGCCAGCAGCATTGGCGGGAGCTCCTACGAGCAGTACTTC.